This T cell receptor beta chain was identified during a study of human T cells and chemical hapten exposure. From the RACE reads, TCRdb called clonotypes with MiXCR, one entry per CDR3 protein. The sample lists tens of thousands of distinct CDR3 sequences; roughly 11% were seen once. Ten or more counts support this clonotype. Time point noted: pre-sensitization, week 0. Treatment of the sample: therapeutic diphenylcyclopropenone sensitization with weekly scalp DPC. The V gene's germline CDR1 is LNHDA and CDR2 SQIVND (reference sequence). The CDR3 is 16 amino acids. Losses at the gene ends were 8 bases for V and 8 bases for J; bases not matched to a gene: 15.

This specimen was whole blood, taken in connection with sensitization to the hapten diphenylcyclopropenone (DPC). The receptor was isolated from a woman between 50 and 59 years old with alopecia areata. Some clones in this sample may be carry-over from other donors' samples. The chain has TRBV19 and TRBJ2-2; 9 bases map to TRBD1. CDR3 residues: CASDKLGTGIRGELFF. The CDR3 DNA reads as TGTGCCAGTGATAAACTAGGGACAGGGATCAGGGGGGAGCTGTTTTTT.